Following are 26 T cell receptor beta chains from one sample sequenced in a study of blood T cells in healthy people across ages. Next came a second PCR, run for about 7 to 12 cycles, which used a sample-barcoded 5' primer along with a J-beta primer mix. TCRdb re-derived calls from the 5' RACE reads in MiXCR, one entry per CDR3 protein. The repertoire includes 800,000 or so distinct CDR3 sequences, 25% of them detected once, and approximately 3.7% sits in the top ten. The same sample was also studied in work on T cells of mothers and their children.

Sequenced material: blood. These receptors were taken from a boy younger than 18 in good health.

The CDR3 reads CSARAAASTEAFF. CDR3 DNA: TGCAGTGCTAGAGCTGCCGCAAGTACTGAAGCTTTCTTT. This chain uses TRBV20-1 with TRBJ1-1; D ambiguous. The germline gives CDR1 DFQATT, CDR2 SNEGSKA (reference sequence). V was shortened by 1 base and J by 5 bases, with 11 bases between the two germline ends. The CDR3 is 13 amino acids.

This clonotype was observed a few times. The chain couples TRBV20-1 to TRBJ2-7; D remains unclear. Germline CDR1 is DFQATT and CDR2 is SNEGSKA (reference sequence). CDR3 length: 13 amino acids. V was cut by 3 bases and J by 2 bases, with 11 bases left in between. The CDR3 coding sequence is TGCAGTGCTAGGTTCGCAGACGCCTACGAGCAGTACTTC. Protein sequence: CSARFADAYEQYF.

For this clonotype: Compared with germline, one end of the junction differs, possibly owing to a read error. This chain connects TRBV27 to TRBJ1-4, with D unresolved. The CDR3 is 13 residues long. Looked up from germline, CDR1 is MNHEY and CDR2 is SMNVEV (reference sequence). The CDR3 sequence: CASSLVAREKLFF. CDR3 nucleotides: TGCGCCAGCAGTTTGGTGGCGCGAGAGAAACTGTTTTTT.

This clonotype has only a few counts. The rearrangement uses TRBV7-9 and TRBJ2-1; D is undetermined. The V and J ends lost 1 base and 6 bases respectively, with 13 bases between them. Germline CDR1 and CDR2: SEHNR and FQNEAQ (reference sequence). The CDR3 runs 15 residues. The CDR3: CASSLVSNPGNEQFF. The CDR3 nucleotides are TGTGCCAGCAGCTTAGTCTCAAACCCAGGCAATGAGCAGTTCTTC.

This clonotype has a handful of counts. V gene TRBV25-1 combines with J gene TRBJ1-1, with 7 positions matching TRBD1. Trimming removed 1 base from V and 0 bases from J; junction bases left unmatched: 2. The CDR3 runs 15 residues. CDR1 and CDR2 from the germline V gene are MGHDK and SYGVNS. The CDR3 coding sequence is TGTGCCAGCAGTGAATGGACAGGCATGAACACTGAAGCTTTCTTT. Encoded protein: CASSEWTGMNTEAFF.

There are a few counts of this clonotype. CDR3 nucleotide sequence: TGTGCCAGCAGCGTAGGGGGTAGCGGGAGAATTGTCGGAGAGACCCAGTACTTC. Its translation: CASSVGGSGRIVGETQYF. The chain links TRBV9 to TRBJ2-5; 9 nucleotides agree with TRBD2. The length of the CDR3 is 18 residues. Germline CDR1 is SGDLS and CDR2 is YYNGEE. V shed 0 bases, J shed 4 bases, and the junction held 13 bases outside the gene matches.

This rearrangement joins TRBV7-6 to TRBJ1-5; possible D gene TRBD1, 5 bases. Germline V gene sequence: CDR1 SGHVS, CDR2 FNYEAQ. The CDR3 extends over 15 amino acids. Trimming took 5 bases from V and 2 from J, leaving 13 bases between them. CDR3 in amino acids: CASSEQGRGNQPQHF. The DNA of the CDR3 is TGTGCCAGCAGCGAGCAGGGTCGGGGCAATCAGCCCCAGCATTTT.

This clonotype was counted between two and nine times. V and J are TRBV29-1 and TRBJ2-2, with D unclear. The CDR3 consists of 12 residues. The ends were cut back, 4 bases at V and 3 bases at J, with 6 bases in the middle. CDR1 and CDR2 (germline): SQVTM, ANQGSEA. The CDR3 DNA is TGCAGCGTTGGTGGTTACACCGGGGAGCTGTTTTTT. Residues: CSVGGYTGELFF.

The rearrangement links TRBV29-1 to TRBJ2-3, with TRBD2 matching over 8 bases. V was clipped by 6 bases and J by 3 bases; unmatched bases: 11. The CDR3 has 15 residues. CDR1 SQVTM and CDR2 ANQGSEA come from the germline V gene. CDR3 coding DNA: TGCAGCGTGAAGCTAGCGGGTTTTACTACAGATACGCAGTATTTT. Amino acid sequence: CSVKLAGFTTDTQYF.

In its sample, this clonotype was seen a few times. The chain links TRBV27 to TRBJ2-7; TRBD2 is a possible D gene (6 bases). The better agreement between TRBJ2-1 and the DNA end casts doubt on the J call. CDR1 is MNHEY and CDR2 is SMNVEV in the germline V gene (reference sequence). The CDR3 sequence is 15 residues long. CDR3 coding DNA: TGTGCCAGCAGCTATAGGGACTGGGCCTACAATGAGCAGTTCTTC. This translates into CASSYRDWAYNEQFF.

This clonotype appeared a few times. The V and J genes are TRBV7-9 and TRBJ2-5, with D unresolved. Judging by the DNA end, TRBJ2-7 fits better; the J call may be wrong. This CDR3 is 14 amino acids long. Germline V gene data show CDR1 as SEHNR and CDR2 as FQNEAQ (reference sequence). The CDR3 nucleotides read TGTGCCACACGCCAAAATTCAAATAACTACGAGCAGTACTTC. Translation gives CATRQNSNNYEQYF.

This clonotype turned up a few times. The chain uses TRBV28 and TRBJ1-3; a possible D gene is TRBD1 (5 bases). Trimming left V 4 bases short and J 2 bases short, with 15 bases between. The CDR3 runs 16 residues. Germline CDR1 is MDHEN and CDR2 is SYDVKM. For the CDR3, the DNA is TGTGCCAGCAGTTCCGTCCGGGGCAGCACTGGAAACACCATATATTTT. This translates into CASSSVRGSTGNTIYF. The entire variable domain, with the rest obtained from reference TRBV28 and TRBJ1-3, is as follows: DVKVTQSSRYLVKRTGEKVFLECVQDMDHENMFWYRQDPGLGLRLIYFSYDVKMKEKGDIPEGYSVSREKKERFSLILESASTNQTSMYLCASSSVRGSTGNTIYFGEGSWLTVV.

This clonotype was seen a handful of times. The CDR3 nucleotides are TGTGCCTTGCGTCAGGGGCCCGGAACTAATGAAAAACTGTTTTTT. This codes for CALRQGPGTNEKLFF. The V call is TRBV30, the J call TRBJ1-4; TRBD1 might be the D (6 bases). The CDR3 contains 15 residues. V dropped 7 bases and J dropped 1 base, with 16 bases sitting between them. Germline assignment: CDR1 GTSNPN and CDR2 SVGIG (reference sequence). The full variable domain, its missing parts supplied by reference TRBV30 and TRBJ1-4, is SQTIHQWPATLVQPVGSPLSLECTVEGTSNPNLYWYRQAAGRGLQLLFYSVGIGQISSEVPQNLSASRPQDRQFILSSKKLLLSDSGFYLCALRQGPGTNEKLFFGSGTQLSVL.

This clonotype was detected a few times. The chain couples TRBV15 to TRBJ2-5, with TRBD2 matching 11 bases. V trimming: 4 bases; J trimming: 4 bases; junction bases outside the gene matches: 8. Germline V gene lookup returns CDR1 LNHNV and CDR2 YYDKDF (reference sequence). The CDR3 runs 16 residues. As DNA, the CDR3 is TGTGCCACCAGCAAAACTAGCGGGGGATTCGGAGAGACCCAGTACTTC. Translation gives CATSKTSGGFGETQYF.

The chain uses TRBV20-1 and TRBJ2-3, with D unclear. Deletions cut 5 bases from V and 6 bases from J, with 9 bases between. Germline V CDR1 and CDR2: DFQATT, SNEGSKA (reference sequence). CDR3 length: 11 residues. The CDR3 protein is CSASLLDTQYF. The CDR3 DNA is TGCAGTGCTTCCTTACTGGATACGCAGTATTTT.

This clonotype was observed a few times. The rearrangement joins TRBV10-3 to TRBJ1-1; 7 nucleotides agree with TRBD1. V trimming: 6 bases; J trimming: 4 bases; junction bases outside the gene matches: 8. Per the germline V gene, CDR1 is ENHRY and CDR2 is SYGVKD. The CDR3 is made up of 14 amino acids. CDR3 residues: CAIRITGVGTEAFF. As DNA, the CDR3 is TGTGCCATCAGAATCACAGGGGTGGGCACTGAAGCTTTCTTT.

The rearrangement joins TRBV29-1 to TRBJ2-5; 13 bases map to TRBD2. The J call is doubtful: the DNA matches TRBJ2-1 better. Germline assignment: CDR1 SQVTM and CDR2 ANQGSEA. This CDR3 contains 14 residues. CDR3 DNA sequence: TGCAGCGTTGAAGATCTACTAGCGGGGGGGCCGCAGTTCTTC. It is translated as CSVEDLLAGGPQFF.

The chain combines TRBV6-5 with TRBJ2-4; 9 nucleotides agree with TRBD1. The CDR3 is 18 residues long. Germline V gives CDR1 MNHEY, CDR2 SVGAGI. V lost 2 bases and J lost 3; bases outside the gene matches: 11. The CDR3 bases are TGTGCCAGCAGTTACAACGGACAGGGGATAATTGACAAAAACATTCAGTACTTC. Its translation is CASSYNGQGIIDKNIQYF.

The genes are TRBV7-3 and TRBJ2-6, with 7 bases that match TRBD1. This CDR3 has 16 amino acids. J was trimmed by 2 bases and V by 2 bases; bases with no gene match: 3. Germline assignment: CDR1 SGHTA and CDR2 FQGTGA. DNA of the CDR3: TGTGCCAGCAGCTTACCCACAGGGGCTGGGGCCAACGTCCTGACTTTC. Protein product: CASSLPTGAGANVLTF.

This clonotype was counted a few times. The rearrangement joins TRBV12-3 or TRBV12-4 to TRBJ2-5; D might be TRBD1 (6 bases). Trimming took 3 bases from V and 3 from J, leaving 8 bases between them. CDR3 length: 13 amino acids. The DNA of the CDR3 is TGTGCCAGCAGTTTTAACAGGGAAGAGACCCAGTACTTC. This sequence encodes CASSFNREETQYF.

The genes are TRBV14 and TRBJ2-1; 12 bases match TRBD2. V was clipped by 0 bases and J by 8 bases; unmatched bases: 8. The CDR3 has 17 residues. Germline V gene data show CDR1 as SGHDN and CDR2 as FVKESK. The CDR3 reads CASSQDQGTSGYYEQFF. In DNA, the CDR3 is TGTGCCAGCAGCCAAGATCAAGGGACTAGCGGGTACTATGAGCAGTTCTTC.

This clonotype has just a few counts. The chain joins TRBV12-3 or TRBV12-4 to TRBJ2-7, with 7 nucleotides matching TRBD1. This CDR3 is 13 amino acids long. The J segment lost 2 bases and the V segment lost 8 bases, leaving 6 bases of the junction unmatched. For the CDR3, the DNA is TGTGCCAGCCGAACAGGGGATACCTACGAGCAGTACTTC. Translation gives CASRTGDTYEQYF.

This clonotype occurred a few times. The rearrangement joins TRBV29-1 to TRBJ2-1, with a weak D call TRBD2 (5 bases). Trimming cost V 5 bases and J 8 bases, with 13 bases left between them. CDR3 size: 12 residues. Germline CDR1 SQVTM, CDR2 ANQGSEA. Here the CDR3 reads CSVSSPRDEQFF. The DNA for the CDR3 is TGCAGCGTTTCGTCCCCGAGGGATGAGCAGTTCTTC.

This clonotype turned up a few times. The rearrangement joins TRBV20-1 to TRBJ2-4, with no clear D. The CDR3 totals 15 residues. The germline V and J ends were trimmed by 0 bases and 1 base, with 10 bases remaining between them. Germline CDR1 DFQATT, CDR2 SNEGSKA (reference sequence). CDR3 bases: TGCAGTGCTAGAGATAGAGAGATGGCCAAAAACATTCAGTACTTC. Protein: CSARDREMAKNIQYF.

This chain links TRBV6-2 or TRBV6-3 with TRBJ2-5; 10 bases are a match to TRBD1. V dropped 0 bases and J dropped 5; count of bases not matched to a gene: 3. The CDR3 is 15 amino acids. Germline loops: CDR1 MNHEY, CDR2 SVGEGT. Here the CDR3 reads CASSYSGQGIETQYF. The DNA of the CDR3 is TGTGCCAGCAGTTACTCGGGACAGGGGATTGAGACCCAGTACTTC.

The chain combines TRBV28 with TRBJ1-4, with 7 bases lining up with TRBD1. V gave up 4 bases and J gave up 6 bases; unmatched junction bases: 11. Germline lookup yields CDR1 MDHEN and CDR2 SYDVKM. The CDR3 covers 16 residues. CDR3 residues: CASSSSRRGGYEKLFF. CDR3 in DNA: TGTGCCAGCAGTTCCTCCAGAAGAGGGGGCTATGAAAAACTGTTTTTT. The entire variable domain, with the rest obtained from reference TRBV28 and TRBJ1-4, is as follows: DVKVTQSSRYLVKRTGEKVFLECVQDMDHENMFWYRQDPGLGLRLIYFSYDVKMKEKGDIPEGYSVSREKKERFSLILESASTNQTSMYLCASSSSRRGGYEKLFFGSGTQLSVL.